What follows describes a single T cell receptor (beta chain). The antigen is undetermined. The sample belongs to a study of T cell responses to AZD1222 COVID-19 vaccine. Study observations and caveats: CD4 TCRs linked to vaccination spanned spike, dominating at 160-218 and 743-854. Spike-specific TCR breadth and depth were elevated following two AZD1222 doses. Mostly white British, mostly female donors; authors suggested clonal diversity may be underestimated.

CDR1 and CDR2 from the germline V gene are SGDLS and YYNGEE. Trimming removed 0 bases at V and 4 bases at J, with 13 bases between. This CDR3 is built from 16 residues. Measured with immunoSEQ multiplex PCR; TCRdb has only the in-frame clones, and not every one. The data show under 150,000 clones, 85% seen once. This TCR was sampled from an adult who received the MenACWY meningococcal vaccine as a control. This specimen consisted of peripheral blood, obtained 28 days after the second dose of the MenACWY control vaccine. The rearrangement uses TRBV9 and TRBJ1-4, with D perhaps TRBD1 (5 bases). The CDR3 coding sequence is TGTGCCAGCAGCGTAGGAGTCAGGGCAGATAATGAAAAACTGTTTTTT. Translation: CASSVGVRADNEKLFF.